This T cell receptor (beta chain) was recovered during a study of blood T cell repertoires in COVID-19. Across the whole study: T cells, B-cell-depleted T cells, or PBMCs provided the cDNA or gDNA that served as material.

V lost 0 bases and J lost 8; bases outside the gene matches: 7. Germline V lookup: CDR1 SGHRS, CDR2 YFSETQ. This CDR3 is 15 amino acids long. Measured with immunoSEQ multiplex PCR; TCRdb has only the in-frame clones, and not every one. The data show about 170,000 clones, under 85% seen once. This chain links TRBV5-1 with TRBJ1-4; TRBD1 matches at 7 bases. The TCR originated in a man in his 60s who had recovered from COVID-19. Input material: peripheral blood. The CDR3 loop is CASSLDGTASEKLFF. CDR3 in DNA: TGCGCCAGCAGCTTGGATGGGACAGCCTCGGAAAAACTGTTTTTT.